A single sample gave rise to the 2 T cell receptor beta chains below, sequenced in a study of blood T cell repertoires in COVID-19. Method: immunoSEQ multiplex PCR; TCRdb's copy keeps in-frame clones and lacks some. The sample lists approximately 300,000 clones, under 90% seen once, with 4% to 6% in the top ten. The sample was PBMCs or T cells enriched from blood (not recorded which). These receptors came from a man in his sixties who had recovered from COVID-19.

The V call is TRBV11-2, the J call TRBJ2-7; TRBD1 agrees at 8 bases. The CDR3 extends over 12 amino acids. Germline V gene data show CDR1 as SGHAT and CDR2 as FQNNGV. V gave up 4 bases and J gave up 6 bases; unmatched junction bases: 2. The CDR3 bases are TGTGCCAGCAGCTCGGACAGGGCCGAGCAGTACTTC. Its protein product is CASSSDRAEQYF.

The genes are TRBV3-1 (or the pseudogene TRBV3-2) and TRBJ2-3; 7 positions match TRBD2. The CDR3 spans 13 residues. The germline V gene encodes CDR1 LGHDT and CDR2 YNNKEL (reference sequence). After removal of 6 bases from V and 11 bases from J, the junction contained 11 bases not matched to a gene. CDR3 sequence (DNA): TGTGCCAGCAGGCCTAGCGGAGGCCAGGAGCAGTATTTT. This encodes CASRPSGGQEQYF.